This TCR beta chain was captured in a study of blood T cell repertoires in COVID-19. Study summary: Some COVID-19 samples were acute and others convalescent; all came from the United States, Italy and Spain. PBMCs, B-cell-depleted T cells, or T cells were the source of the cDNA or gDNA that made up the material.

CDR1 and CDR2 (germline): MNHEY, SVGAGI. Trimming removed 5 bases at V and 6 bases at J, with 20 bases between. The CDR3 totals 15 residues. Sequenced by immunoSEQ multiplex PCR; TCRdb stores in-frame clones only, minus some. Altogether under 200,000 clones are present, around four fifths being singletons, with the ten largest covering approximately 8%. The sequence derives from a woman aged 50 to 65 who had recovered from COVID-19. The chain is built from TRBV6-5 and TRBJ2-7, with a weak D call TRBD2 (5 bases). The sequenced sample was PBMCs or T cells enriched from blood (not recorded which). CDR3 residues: CASSTTTLSLSEQYF. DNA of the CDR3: TGTGCCAGCAGTACGACTACCCTGAGTTTGTCCGAGCAGTACTTC.